The 22 T cell receptor beta chains presented below share a single source sample, sequenced in a study of blood T cell repertoires in COVID-19. Sequenced by immunoSEQ multiplex PCR; TCRdb stores in-frame clones only, minus some. The sample records approximately 75,000 clones, under 80% being singletons. Material for sequencing was peripheral blood. Receptor source: a human donor with acute or convalescent COVID-19. The donor label of this sample is uncertain.

V and J are TRBV28 and TRBJ1-5; D is uncertain. Germline CDR1 MDHEN, CDR2 SYDVKM. The CDR3 is made up of 16 amino acids. The V end lost 4 bases, the J end lost 0 bases, and 13 bases lay between the germline ends. CDR3 sequence reads: CASSYPRPNSNQPQHF. CDR3 nucleotide sequence: TGTGCCAGCAGTTACCCTCGTCCTAATAGCAATCAGCCCCAGCATTTT.

This clone was counted at least ten times. The gene calls are TRBV21-1 and TRBJ1-5; the table's D call, TRBD1, has no DNA check behind it. TRBV21-1 is given as a pseudogene. The CDR3 loop spans 18 amino acids. CDR3 loop: CATHWGVDRGSCNQPQHF. CDR3 DNA: TGTGCCACCCACTGGGGGGTTGACAGGGGGAGTTGCAATCAGCCCCAGCATTTT.

This chain joins TRBV6-5 and TRBJ2-5; no definite D call. This CDR3 is 14 amino acids long. CDR1 and CDR2 (germline): MNHEY, SVGAGI. Trimming pared 0 bases from V and 1 base from J, leaving 6 bases between. The CDR3 coding sequence is TGTGCCAGCAGTTACTCGGCTCGCCAAGAGACCCAGTACTTC. Translation: CASSYSARQETQYF.

The chain's CDR3 is CASSSNPSDTEAFF. CDR3 nucleotides: TGCGCCAGCAGCTCCAACCCCAGCGACACTGAAGCTTTCTTT. This chain joins TRBV5-1 and TRBJ1-1, with D uncertain. CDR3 length equals 14 residues. Looked up from germline, CDR1 is SGHRS and CDR2 is YFSETQ. V shed 3 bases and J shed 3 bases, with 12 bases lying between them. The full variable domain, completed using reference TRBV5-1 and TRBJ1-1, is KAGVTQTPRYLIKTRGQQVTLSCSPISGHRSVSWYQQTPGQGLQFLFEYFSETQRNKGNFPGRFSGRQFSNSRSEMNVSTLELGDSALYLCASSSNPSDTEAFFGQGTRLTVV.

This chain uses TRBV7-2 with TRBJ2-1; D gene ambiguous. V lost 4 bases and J lost 4, with 8 bases in between. The germline V gene encodes CDR1 SGHTA and CDR2 FQGNSA. This CDR3 spans 13 amino acids. DNA for the CDR3: TGTGCCAGCAGCTCCGTAACTTACAATGAGCAGTTCTTC. Its translation is CASSSVTYNEQFF. Using reference TRBV7-2 and TRBJ2-1 for the parts outside the CDR3, the full variable domain is GAGVSQSPSNKVTEKGKDVELRCDPISGHTALYWYRQSLGQGLEFLIYFQGNSAPDKSGLPSDRFSAERTGGSVSTLTIQRTQQEDSAVYLCASSSVTYNEQFFGPGTRLTVL.

In this sample, this clone turned up once. This chain joins TRBV30 and TRBJ1-1, with 7 bases identical to TRBD1. Germline assignment: CDR1 GTSNPN and CDR2 SVGIG (reference sequence). This CDR3 spans 14 amino acids. Trimming took 4 bases from V and 2 from J; bases not matched to a gene: 7. In nucleotides, the CDR3 is TGTGCCTGGATTAGCCCAGGGGGTAACACTGAAGCTTTCTTT. Protein product: CAWISPGGNTEAFF. The full variable domain, with the rest looked up from reference TRBV30 and TRBJ1-1, is SQTIHQWPATLVQPVGSPLSLECTVEGTSNPNLYWYRQAAGRGLQLLFYSVGIGQISSEVPQNLSASRPQDRQFILSSKKLLLSDSGFYLCAWISPGGNTEAFFGQGTRLTVV.

This clone came up once. The V and J genes are TRBV7-9 and TRBJ1-3; tentative D call: TRBD1 (5 bases). Germline V gives CDR1 SEHNR, CDR2 FQNEAQ (reference sequence). This CDR3 is 14 amino acids long. V was shortened by 4 bases and J by 1 base, with 8 bases between the two germline ends. The CDR3 coding sequence is TGTGCCAGCAGCTCCAGGGTGTCTGGAAACACCATATATTTT. Encoded protein: CASSSRVSGNTIYF.

The chain links TRBV6-1 to TRBJ1-5, with 7 positions matching TRBD1. The CDR3 runs to 14 residues. V trimming: 2 bases; J trimming: 5 bases; junction bases outside the gene matches: 3. The germline CDR1 and CDR2 sequences are MNHNS and SASEGT. The CDR3 sequence: CASSEQGGHQPQHF. The CDR3 DNA reads TGTGCCAGCAGTGAACAAGGGGGCCATCAGCCCCAGCATTTT.

V is TRBV10-2 and J is TRBJ2-7, with D possibly being TRBD2 (5 bases). The CDR3 covers 12 residues. In germline, CDR1 is WSHSY, CDR2 SAAADI. The germline V and J ends were trimmed by 6 bases and 1 base, with 7 bases remaining between them. CDR3 coding DNA: TGCGCCAGCAGGGACTTATCCTACGAGCAGTACGTC. It is translated as CASRDLSYEQYV.

The chain links TRBV7-2 to TRBJ2-3; D is perhaps TRBD1 (5 bases). CDR1 is SGHTA, CDR2 FQGNSA, per germline. This CDR3 comprises 15 residues. V was trimmed by 1 base and J by 2 bases, leaving 10 bases between them. In DNA, the CDR3 is TGTGCCAGCAGCTTAGAGGGGCTAAACACAGATACGCAGTATTTT. This translates into CASSLEGLNTDTQYF.

This rearrangement joins TRBV4-3 to TRBJ2-3; D is uncertain. Germline-derived CDR1 and CDR2 are LGHNA and YSLEER. The V and J ends lost 1 base and 1 base respectively, with 15 bases between them. The CDR3 runs 17 residues. This chain's CDR3 is CASSQASLSAGTDTQYF. For the CDR3, the DNA is TGCGCCAGCAGCCAAGCCTCATTAAGCGCGGGCACAGATACGCAGTATTTT.

The CDR3 reads CASSYSSRGGTDTQYF. Here the CDR3 DNA reads TGTGCCAGCAGTTACTCCTCACGGGGTGGAACAGATACGCAGTATTTT. The chain uses TRBV6-5 and TRBJ2-3; possible D gene TRBD2, 5 bases. Germline values: CDR1 MNHEY, CDR2 SVGAGI. CDR3 length equals 16 residues. Trimming cost V 0 bases and J 3 bases, with 13 bases left between them.

The chain combines TRBV21-1 with TRBJ1-1. TRBV21-1 has pseudogene status. CDR3 length: 15 residues. CDR3 loop: CASSKGEGGNTEAFF. CDR3 coding DNA: TGTGCCAGCAGCAAAGGTGAGGGCGGGAACACTGAAGCTTTCTTT.

The rearrangement links TRBV21-1 to TRBJ2-7; TRBD1 is taken as the D call from the table, unchecked against the DNA. TRBV21-1 corresponds to a pseudogene. The CDR3 totals 19 residues. This CDR3 reads CASSKGPGQGQMGYYEQYV. CDR3 sequence (DNA): TGTGCCAGCAGCAAAGGCCCGGGACAGGGACAAATGGGATACTACGAGCAGTACGTC.

This clone was seen a few times. The chain employs TRBV7-9 and TRBJ2-1, with D unclear. Germline V lookup: CDR1 SEHNR, CDR2 FQNEAQ (reference sequence). This CDR3 spans 12 amino acids. The V end was cut by 2 bases, the J end by 7 bases, with 6 bases between. CDR3 region: CASSLFGNEQFF. The CDR3 DNA is TGTGCCAGCAGCTTATTCGGTAATGAGCAGTTCTTC.

The V call is TRBV5-1, the J call TRBJ2-2; tentative D call: TRBD2 (5 bases). The CDR3 runs to 13 residues. Germline CDR1 reads SGHRS; CDR2 reads YFSETQ. The V end was cut by 2 bases, the J end by 6 bases, with 8 bases between. DNA for the CDR3: TGCGCCAGCAGCTTACCGGGGTCCGGGGAGCTGTTTTTT. Residues: CASSLPGSGELFF.

Only a few counts were recorded for this clone. The genes are TRBV6-5 and TRBJ2-7; 10 bases line up with TRBD1. The trim removed 5 bases at V and 3 bases at J, leaving 7 bases unmatched. CDR3 length: 15 residues. CDR1 is MNHEY, CDR2 SVGAGI, per germline. The CDR3 sequence: CASSPGQGGNYEQYF. The CDR3 nucleotides are TGTGCCAGCAGTCCCGGACAGGGGGGGAACTACGAGCAGTACTTC.

The chain links TRBV5-1 to TRBJ2-1, with TRBD2 matching over 11 bases. Trimming cost V 0 bases and J 5 bases; bases outside gene matches: 4. CDR1 and CDR2 from the germline V gene are SGHRS and YFSETQ. The CDR3 has 16 residues. In nucleotides, the CDR3 is TGCGCCAGCAGCTTGGCCCTAGCGGGGGGCCACAATGAGCAGTTCTTC. As protein: CASSLALAGGHNEQFF.

This sequence joins TRBV28 and TRBJ1-4; D not resolved. This CDR3 is built from 15 residues. Germline V gene data show CDR1 as MDHEN and CDR2 as SYDVKM. V was trimmed by 7 bases and J by 2 bases, leaving 14 bases between them. CDR3 amino acids: CASTPRVVTNEKLFF. The CDR3 nucleotides read TGTGCCAGCACCCCGAGGGTCGTGACTAATGAAAAACTGTTTTTT.

CDR3 residues: CASSFAGAGEQFF. DNA of the CDR3: TGTGCCAGCAGCTTTGCAGGGGCAGGTGAGCAGTTCTTC. This sequence joins TRBV11-2 and TRBJ2-1, with D perhaps matching TRBD1 (6 bases). V lost 3 bases, J lost 9 bases, and 12 bases lay in between. This CDR3 region has 13 residues. Per the germline V gene, CDR1 is SGHAT and CDR2 is FQNNGV.

CDR3 sequence: CATRTGGAKNIQYF. The CDR3 nucleotides are TGTGCCACCCGGACGGGGGGAGCCAAAAACATTCAGTACTTC. The rearrangement links TRBV19 to TRBJ2-4, with 7 bases that match TRBD2. The ends lost 10 bases at V and 0 bases at J; junction bases unmatched: 6. CDR1 and CDR2 from the germline V gene are LNHDA and SQIVND (reference sequence). CDR3 size: 14 residues.

The rearrangement joins TRBV5-1 to TRBJ2-5, with 10 bases aligning to TRBD2. This CDR3 is built from 17 residues. CDR1 and CDR2 (germline): SGHRS, YFSETQ. Trimming took 0 bases from V and 2 from J; bases not matched to a gene: 7. The chain's CDR3 is CASSLGATTSGQETQYF. CDR3 in DNA: TGCGCCAGCAGCTTGGGGGCGACGACTAGCGGGCAAGAGACCCAGTACTTC.